Presented here are 24 T cell receptor beta chains from one specimen sequenced in a study of TIL therapy for anti-PD-1-resistant metastatic lung cancer. Time point meaning: pre-treatment sample, taken before nivolumab and TIL therapy. Sequencing used immunoSEQ v3. TCRdb keeps only in-frame clones here, not all; method: immunoSEQ multiplex PCR. The sample comprises 35,000 or so clones, less than 75% of which are singletons, and over 5.5% rests with the top ten. The input for sequencing was blood, taken at baseline. These receptor sequences come from a person aged 30 to 80 with non-small cell lung cancer.

The chain employs TRBV19 and TRBJ2-7; 9 bases agree with TRBD2. CDR1 is LNHDA, CDR2 SQIVND, per germline (reference sequence). The junction had 4 bases not matched to a gene; V was cut back by 5 bases and J by 2 bases. The CDR3 has 14 amino acids. CDR3 bases: TGTGCCAGTAGTCTGCGGACTAGCGCCTACGAGCAGTACTTC. Residues: CASSLRTSAYEQYF.

V is TRBV6-1 and J is TRBJ2-5, with 11 bases fitting TRBD2. The CDR3 runs to 15 residues. Germline V gene data show CDR1 as MNHNS and CDR2 as SASEGT. The V gene end was trimmed by 4 bases and the J gene end by 5 bases; junction bases not matched to a gene: 6. CDR3 protein: CASSALAGGGETQYF. As DNA, the CDR3 is TGTGCCAGCAGTGCCCTAGCGGGGGGCGGGGAGACCCAGTACTTC.

The chain joins TRBV28 to TRBJ1-5; D is perhaps TRBD1 (5 bases). The V gene's germline CDR1 is MDHEN and CDR2 SYDVKM. V was cut by 8 bases and J by 0 bases, with 14 bases left in between. This CDR3 is 15 amino acids long. The DNA of the CDR3 is TGTGCCAGCGGTCCTTCGGGGCTTAGCAATCAGCCCCAGCATTTT. Protein product: CASGPSGLSNQPQHF.

V gene TRBV5-1 combines with J gene TRBJ1-2; possibly TRBD1 for D (6 bases). The germline V gene encodes CDR1 SGHRS and CDR2 YFSETQ. V shed 4 bases and J shed 6 bases, with 16 bases lying between them. This CDR3 is 14 amino acids long. CDR3 sequence reads: CASSISARGNGYTF. The CDR3 DNA sequence: TGCGCCAGCAGCATTTCCGCCAGGGGCAATGGCTACACCTTC.

The chain joins TRBV28 to TRBJ1-4, with D perhaps matching TRBD1 (5 bases). Per germline, CDR1 MDHEN and CDR2 SYDVKM. Trimming removed 6 bases from V and 4 bases from J, with 15 bases in between. CDR3 length: 15 residues. This CDR3 is CASSPEGVSNEKLFF. The CDR3 nucleotides read TGTGCCAGCAGCCCTGAAGGGGTTAGTAATGAAAAACTGTTTTTT.

The chain has TRBV6-5 and TRBJ2-2, with D possibly TRBD1 on 6 matching bases. Germline assignment: CDR1 MNHEY and CDR2 SVGAGI. V gave up 6 bases and J gave up 6 bases, with 8 bases separating them. The CDR3 contains 12 residues. CDR3 in DNA: TGTGCCAGCAGCCAGGGGCCCGGGGAGCTGTTTTTT. It is translated as CASSQGPGELFF.

This clone was recorded a few times. The rearrangement uses TRBV25-1 and TRBJ1-3; possible D gene TRBD1, 5 bases. This CDR3 has 12 residues. V lost 4 bases and J 8 bases, leaving 9 bases between the germline ends. The germline V gene encodes CDR1 MGHDK and CDR2 SYGVNS. The CDR3 sequence: CASSAGWDTIYF. The DNA of the CDR3 is TGTGCCAGCAGTGCAGGGTGGGACACCATATATTTT.

J is TRBJ1-1 and V is TRBV5-1, with 9 positions matching TRBD1. The CDR3 runs 14 residues. The trim removed 4 bases at V and 4 bases at J, leaving 5 bases unmatched. Germline V gene sequence: CDR1 SGHRS, CDR2 YFSETQ. The CDR3 region is CASSMTGGGTEAFF. Here the CDR3 DNA reads TGCGCCAGCAGCATGACAGGGGGTGGCACTGAAGCTTTCTTT.

This chain connects TRBV5-1 to TRBJ1-3, with a tentative D call TRBD1 (5 bases). Trimming stripped 5 bases from V and 7 bases from J, with 22 bases between. From germline, CDR1 is SGHRS and CDR2 YFSETQ. The CDR3 is 16 residues long. CDR3: CASRDGTGRGSNTIYF. The CDR3 bases are TGCGCCAGCAGGGACGGAACGGGGAGGGGTTCGAACACCATATATTTT.

The CDR3 spells CASSRAGTANSPLHF. CDR3 coding DNA: TGTGCCAGCAGCAGAGCCGGGACAGCTAATTCACCCCTCCACTTT. This chain links TRBV7-2 with TRBJ1-6; TRBD1 matches at 7 bases. J lost 6 bases, V lost 5 bases, and 7 bases had no gene match. The CDR3 sequence is 15 residues long. Germline lookup yields CDR1 SGHTA and CDR2 FQGNSA.

There are a few counts of this clone. The chain uses TRBV7-2 and TRBJ2-3; 12 bases align to TRBD2. Germline values: CDR1 SGHTA, CDR2 FQGNSA. The CDR3 covers 18 residues. With 9 bases clipped from V and 8 bases from J, the junction kept 21 bases outside the gene matches. The CDR3 nucleotides read TGTGCCAGTCACACCCTGTATGGATCTAGCGGGGGGGCCGGTACGCAGTATTTT. The encoded protein is CASHTLYGSSGGAGTQYF.

A single count supports this clone. Other DNA sequences in this specimen translate into the identical CDR3. V is TRBV19 and J is TRBJ1-1; D gene unclear. Germline CDR1 reads LNHDA; CDR2 reads SQIVND (reference sequence). The CDR3 covers 13 residues. V was pared by 3 bases and J by 1 base, with 6 bases between. The CDR3: CASSISGNTEAFF. CDR3 nucleotides: TGTGCCAGTAGTATTTCTGGGAACACTGAAGCTTTCTTT.

In this sample, this clone turned up a few times. This chain connects TRBV9 to TRBJ2-2; 10 bases map to TRBD2. J gave up 6 bases and V 5 bases, and 7 bases lay outside the gene matches. The CDR3 has 15 residues. Germline lookup yields CDR1 SGDLS and CDR2 YYNGEE. For the CDR3, the DNA is TGTGCCAGCAGGGCTAGCGGGAGTGGGTCCGGGGAGCTGTTTTTT. Its translation is CASRASGSGSGELFF.

The chain joins TRBV27 to TRBJ2-1; 10 bases match TRBD2. The CDR3 covers 17 residues. Unmatched junction bases numbered 19, after V lost 7 bases and J lost 10 bases. Germline V gene data show CDR1 as MNHEY and CDR2 as SMNVEV (reference sequence). CDR3 bases: TGTGCCAGCACCAAGAGTTCTACTAGCGGGAATCCCGGGGAGCAGTTCTTC. Its protein product is CASTKSSTSGNPGEQFF.

This clone was counted a few times. The chain uses TRBV4-2 and TRBJ2-7; 7 nucleotides align to TRBD2. V shed 4 bases, J shed 5 bases, and the junction held 8 bases outside the gene matches. Germline V gene sequence: CDR1 LGHNA, CDR2 YNFKEQ. The CDR3 spans 14 residues. The CDR3 loop is CASSPESGTNEQYF. CDR3 bases: TGTGCCAGCAGCCCCGAGTCCGGGACTAACGAGCAGTACTTC.

V gene TRBV6-5 combines with J gene TRBJ2-7; 14 positions match TRBD2. Germline CDR1 is MNHEY and CDR2 is SVGAGI. With 3 bases clipped from V and 7 bases from J, the junction kept 8 bases outside the gene matches. The CDR3 consists of 16 residues. The CDR3 DNA sequence: TGTGCCAGCAGTTATTTGACTAGCGGGAGGGCACGGGAGCAGTACTTC. It codes for CASSYLTSGRAREQYF.

The V gene is TRBV5-1, the J gene TRBJ1-3; 7 nucleotides line up with TRBD1. The ends lost 3 bases at V and 2 bases at J; junction bases unmatched: 2. The CDR3 has 14 residues. Germline lookup yields CDR1 SGHRS and CDR2 YFSETQ. CDR3 protein: CASSSTGAGNTIYF. CDR3 sequence (DNA): TGCGCCAGCAGCTCTACAGGGGCTGGAAACACCATATATTTT. The full variable domain, with the rest looked up from reference TRBV5-1 and TRBJ1-3, is KAGVTQTPRYLIKTRGQQVTLSCSPISGHRSVSWYQQTPGQGLQFLFEYFSETQRNKGNFPGRFSGRQFSNSRSEMNVSTLELGDSALYLCASSSTGAGNTIYFGEGSWLTVV.

The chain is built from TRBV7-2 and TRBJ2-1; D possibly corresponds to TRBD2 (6 bases). The germline V gene encodes CDR1 SGHTA and CDR2 FQGNSA. Between the trimmed V and J ends, which lost 1 base and 5 bases, there was a span of 15 bases. The CDR3 consists of 16 residues. CDR3 amino acids: CASSLVAVRGDNEQFF. CDR3 coding DNA: TGTGCCAGCAGCTTAGTAGCGGTAAGAGGGGACAATGAGCAGTTCTTC.

The chain has TRBV5-1 and TRBJ2-1, with D uncertain. The CDR3 consists of 13 residues. V lost 0 bases to trimming and J lost 9 bases, with 10 bases between them. CDR1 is SGHRS and CDR2 is YFSETQ in the germline V gene. Written as DNA, the CDR3 is TGCGCCAGCAGCTTGGACCGATTGGGTGAGCAGTTCTTC. Translated, it gives CASSLDRLGEQFF.

The V and J genes are TRBV7-8 and TRBJ2-4; D uncertain. The germline V gene has CDR1 SGHVS and CDR2 FQNEAQ. V was cut by 1 base and J by 8 bases, with 12 bases left in between. CDR3 length: 14 residues. The CDR3, as DNA: TGTGCCAGCAGCTTAGGACTCCGACCAGACATTCAGTACTTC. Protein sequence: CASSLGLRPDIQYF.

The chain links TRBV19 to TRBJ1-4, with D unclear. The CDR3 contains 14 residues. Between the trimmed V and J ends, which lost 7 bases and 0 bases, there was a span of 9 bases. CDR1 and CDR2 (germline): LNHDA, SQIVND (reference sequence). CDR3: CASTVYSTNEKLFF. CDR3 sequence (DNA): TGTGCCAGTACCGTCTACTCAACTAATGAAAAACTGTTTTTT.

This chain links TRBV5-1 with TRBJ2-5; D call uncertain. Trimming took off 2 bases at V and 2 bases at J, with 10 bases between the two ends. The CDR3 contains 14 residues. Germline CDR1 is SGHRS and CDR2 is YFSETQ. The CDR3 region has the DNA TGCGCCAGCAGCTTCCAACCCGTTCAAGAGACCCAGTACTTC. Encoded protein: CASSFQPVQETQYF.

The rearrangement links TRBV7-9 to TRBJ1-5, with D possibly TRBD1 on 5 matching bases. The CDR3 length is 14 residues. The V end was cut by 1 base, the J end by 4 bases, with 8 bases between. Germline values: CDR1 SEHNR, CDR2 FQNEAQ (reference sequence). This CDR3 reads CASSLGGGNQPQHF. The DNA for the CDR3 is TGTGCCAGCAGCTTAGGGGGGGGTAATCAGCCCCAGCATTTT.

This chain uses TRBV9 with TRBJ2-1; TRBD2 matches at 8 bases. This CDR3 is 15 amino acids long. Germline lookup yields CDR1 SGDLS and CDR2 YYNGEE. Trimming at V came to 0 bases and at J to 9 bases, leaving 8 bases not matched to a gene. The DNA of the CDR3 is TGTGCCAGCAGCGTAGGAGAGCGGGAGAAGGGTGAGCAGTTCTTC. Amino acids: CASSVGEREKGEQFF.